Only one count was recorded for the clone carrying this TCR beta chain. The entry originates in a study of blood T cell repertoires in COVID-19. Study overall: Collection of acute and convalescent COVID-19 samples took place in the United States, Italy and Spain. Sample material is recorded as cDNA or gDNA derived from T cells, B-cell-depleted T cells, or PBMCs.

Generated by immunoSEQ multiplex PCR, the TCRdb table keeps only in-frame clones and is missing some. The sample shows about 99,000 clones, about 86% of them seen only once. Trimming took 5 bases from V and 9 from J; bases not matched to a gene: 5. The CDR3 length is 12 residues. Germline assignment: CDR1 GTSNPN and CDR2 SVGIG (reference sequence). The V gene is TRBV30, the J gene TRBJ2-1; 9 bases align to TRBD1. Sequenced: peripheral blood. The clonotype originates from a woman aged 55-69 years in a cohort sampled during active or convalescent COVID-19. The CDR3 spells CAWGTGYGEQFF. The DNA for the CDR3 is TGTGCCTGGGGGACAGGGTATGGTGAGCAGTTCTTC.